This entry lists 16 T cell receptor beta chains sequenced from one sample in a study of CD4 and CD8 cells across lung adenocarcinoma regions (dated by TCRdb to between 2018 and 2020). Libraries were made using PCR. Sequencer: HiSeq X Ten. Clones were called with MiXCR by TCRdb after fastp trimmed the public reads at Q25, and only in-frame beta chains were retained. Rows with one shared CDR3 protein collapse into an entry with the most common genes and DNA. In this sample the table shows over 15,000 distinct CDR3 sequences, roughly half of which occur a single time. Roughly 50% of the sample belongs to the ten largest clones. Material for sequencing was CD8+ T cells from the center of a lung tumor. The sample's cell subset or site label, in plain terms: tumor center region. Every receptor here comes from a female donor with lung adenocarcinoma. The CD4 and CD8 labels of this study may be unreliable.

As concerns this clonotype: A junction end diverges from the germline sequence, so it may reflect a read error. The chain has TRBV5-1 and TRBJ2-1, with 12 nucleotides matching TRBD2. Near its end, the DNA agrees better with TRBJ2-5, so the J call may be wrong. The CDR3 is made up of 15 amino acids. The germline V gene encodes CDR1 SGHRS and CDR2 YFSETQ. The CDR3 loop reads CASTLTSGSGETQYF. CDR3 bases: TGCGCCAGCACCTTGACTAGCGGGAGTGGGGAGACCCAGTACTTC.

This CDR3 is CAISGQGNSNQPQYF. The CDR3 coding sequence is TGTGCCATCAGTGGACAGGGTAATAGCAATCAGCCCCAGTATTTT. The rearrangement links TRBV10-3 to TRBJ1-5; 7 nucleotides align to TRBD1. The J call may not be correct, given that the DNA end is closer to TRBJ2-3. The CDR3 loop spans 15 amino acids. Germline assignment: CDR1 ENHRY and CDR2 SYGVKD.

For this clonotype: A much larger clone sits a single nucleotide away, making a read error possible. The rearrangement links TRBV10-3 to TRBJ2-1, with 7 positions matching TRBD2. V trimming: 9 bases; J trimming: 10 bases; junction bases outside the gene matches: 15. The length of the CDR3 is 14 residues. Germline values: CDR1 ENHRY, CDR2 SYGVKD. The CDR3 loop is CAIGGGESSYEQFF. The CDR3 DNA is TGTGCCATTGGGGGGGGAGAATCCTCCTACGAGCAGTTCTTC.

This clonotype has at least ten counts. The J gene is TRBJ1-5, the V gene TRBV4-1; tentatively, D is TRBD1 (5 bases). Germline values: CDR1 MGHRA, CDR2 YSYEKL. V lost 4 bases and J lost 4, with 11 bases in between. The CDR3 extends over 14 amino acids. The chain's CDR3 is CASSPQGGNQPQHF. The CDR3 coding sequence is TGCGCCAGCAGCCCTCAGGGAGGAAATCAGCCCCAGCATTTT.

About this clonotype itself: The junction and the germline gene differ at one end; a read error may be behind it. In nucleotides, the CDR3 is TGTGCCAGGGGGGGGGGGGGCCGTGGCCCAGAGACCCAGTATTTC. This encodes CARGGGGRGPETQYF. The genes are TRBV7-2 and TRBJ2-3, with TRBD2 as a possible D gene (7 bases). This CDR3 is built from 15 residues. The germline CDR1 and CDR2 sequences are SGHTA and FQGNSA.

This chain uses TRBV9 with TRBJ1-1; D might be TRBD1 (5 bases). Per the germline V gene, CDR1 is SGDLS and CDR2 is YYNGEE. V gave up 3 bases and J gave up 1 base, with 22 bases separating them. The CDR3 has 18 residues. CDR3 DNA sequence: TGTGCCAGCAGCGGTACCTCCGGTGGGGGGAGGAGGAACACTGAAGCTTTCTTT. It codes for CASSGTSGGGRRNTEAFF.

The chain combines TRBV27 with TRBJ2-5; TRBD2 matches 13 bases. With the DNA end fitting TRBJ2-1 better, the J assignment may be wrong. The germline V gene encodes CDR1 MNHEY and CDR2 SMNVEV (reference sequence). The CDR3 totals 15 residues. The CDR3 DNA is TGTGCCAGCAGTCAACTAGCGGGAGGGGTCAATGAGCAGTTCTTC. Its protein product is CASSQLAGGVNEQFF.

This clonotype was seen only a few times. The genes are TRBV6-5 and TRBJ1-2; D call uncertain. This CDR3 has 8 residues. Germline V gene lookup returns CDR1 MNHEY and CDR2 SVGAGI. The CDR3 coding sequence is TGTGCTAACTATGGCTACACCTTC. It translates to CANYGYTF.

The table lists this clonotype with a few counts. A much larger clone lies a single base off, so this may be a read error. The V gene is TRBV7-2, the J gene TRBJ2-5; D remains ambiguous. CDR3 size: 11 residues. The ends were cut back, 3 bases at V and 11 bases at J, with 10 bases in the middle. Germline V lookup: CDR1 SGHTA, CDR2 FQGNSA. The CDR3 DNA reads TGTGCCAGCAGCTTCAGGTATGAGCAGTACTTC. Protein: CASSFRYEQYF. The variable domain in full, with the rest retrieved from reference TRBV7-2 and TRBJ2-5, is GAGVSQSPSNKVTEKGKDVELRCDPISGHTALYWYRQSLGQGLEFLIYFQGNSAPDKSGLPSDRFSAERTGGSVSTLTIQRTQQEDSAVYLCASSFRYEQYFGPGTRLLVL.

The genes are TRBV6-5 and TRBJ2-5, with D perhaps matching TRBD2 (7 bases). V lost 0 bases and J 7 bases, leaving 9 bases between the germline ends. This CDR3 has 13 residues. CDR1 MNHEY and CDR2 SVGAGI come from the germline V gene. CDR3 residues: CASSYSGGGTQYF. Written as DNA, the CDR3 is TGTGCCAGCAGTTACTCGGGAGGGGGGACCCAGTACTTC.

This clonotype was seen a handful of times. The V and J genes are TRBV6-1 and TRBJ2-1, with 8 bases lining up with TRBD1. The J call is doubtful: the DNA matches TRBJ2-7 better. This CDR3 spans 13 amino acids. The germline gives CDR1 MNHNS, CDR2 SASEGT. The CDR3: CASIGQGAYEQYF. DNA for the CDR3: TGTGCCAGCATTGGACAGGGAGCCTACGAGCAGTACTTC.

Of note for this clonotype: One end of the junction varies from germline; a read error may be responsible. V is TRBV6-1 and J is TRBJ2-3; D is possibly TRBD2 (7 bases). The CDR3 spans 16 residues. Per the germline V gene, CDR1 is MNHNS and CDR2 is SASEGT. The CDR3 bases are TGTGCCAGCAGGGAAGCTGGGGGGGGGGCCCCCGATACGCAGTATTTC. Translating gives CASREAGGGAPDTQYF.

The chain is built from TRBV10-2 and TRBJ2-1; 10 bases are a match to TRBD2. This CDR3 is 13 amino acids long. Losses at the gene ends were 8 bases for V and 9 bases for J; bases not matched to a gene: 7. Germline loops: CDR1 WSHSY, CDR2 SAAADI. Here the CDR3 reads CASRLAGAFEQFF. The CDR3 DNA follows: TGCGCCAGCCGCCTAGCGGGAGCTTTTGAGCAGTTCTTC.

The rearrangement links TRBV5-1 to TRBJ2-3; 8 bases fit TRBD1. There are 16 residues in the CDR3. The germline V gene has CDR1 SGHRS and CDR2 YFSETQ. V lost 4 bases and J lost 5; bases outside the gene matches: 12. CDR3 coding DNA: TGCGCCAGCAGCATGGATGGGACAGGTGGGGTAGATACGCAGTATTTT. Its translation: CASSMDGTGGVDTQYF.

The genes are TRBV6-1 and TRBJ2-5; D is ambiguous. The DNA end lines up better with TRBJ2-7; the J call may be wrong. The CDR3 totals 14 residues. The germline gives CDR1 MNHNS, CDR2 SASEGT. Here the CDR3 DNA reads TGTGCCAGCAGTGAAGCGTACAGAACCTACGAGCAGTACTTC. Amino acids: CASSEAYRTYEQYF.

This clonotype was counted a few times. The rearrangement joins TRBV27 to TRBJ2-2; 9 bases align to TRBD2. The CDR3 runs to 16 residues. The V and J ends lost 11 bases and 5 bases, in that order; junction bases with no gene match: 15. In germline, CDR1 is MNHEY, CDR2 SMNVEV (reference sequence). In DNA, the CDR3 is TGTGCCTCAACCGGGACTAGCTGGGGAGGAACCGGGGAGCTGTTTTTT. It encodes CASTGTSWGGTGELFF.